This TCR beta chain was sequenced for a study of CD8 T cells in Susac syndrome (dated by TCRdb to about 2019). Background on the whole study: The study used repertoire sequencing to test whether antigen drove CD8+ T cell activation and differentiation in Susac syndrome.

RNA was extracted with the RNeasy kit and roughly 0.45 to 1 ug was reverse transcribed using random hexamers. The immunoSEQ multiplex PCR assay, covering 54 Vbeta and 13 Jbeta segments, was used to amplify TCR beta CDR3 regions. To correct PCR amplification bias, a synthetic template baseline was used for both primer optimization and computational correction. The published analysis was carried out like this. Only productive sequences were kept, with reads annotated to V, D and J genes according to IMGT and analyzed in immunoSEQ Analyzer. To calculate clonality, Shannon entropy was normalized by log2 of the number of productive unique sequences and then subtracted from one. For each patient and control, public and private clones were evaluated within the 100 most prevalent clones. Susac-specific clones were defined as absent from healthy and MS cohorts, 850 to 1,300 published viral clones and other ImmuneACCESS disease sequences. The public reads were run again by TCRdb, first through fastp at Q25 and then through MiXCR, and only productive beta chains were kept. Rows with a matching CDR3 protein are joined into one entry that keeps the most common DNA and genes. TCRdb's processing, not the authors', yielded these V and J calls. This sample lists about 110,000 distinct CDR3 sequences; roughly 95% were detected once. The top ten clonotypes cover 0.09% to 0.1% of the sample.

Broad study findings and their caveats: The number of individuals in the TCR sequencing and HLA analysis was recognized as being relatively small.

Details on this clonotype: The antigen this receptor binds is unknown. Per-nucleotide qualities are absent, and no much larger clonotype sits a single base away.

Trimming takes 0 bases from V and 9 bases from J, and the germline ends sit 9 bases apart. CDR1 and CDR2 are drawn from the germline V gene (reference sequence): LNHNV, YYDKDF. The CDR3, from cysteine to phenylalanine, totals 13 residues. Left in the record is the CDR3 DNA by itself, 39 bases read in frame from the first base. Peripheral blood CD8+ and CD4+ T cells from healthy donors, Susac syndrome patients and multiple sclerosis patients were profiled by high-throughput TCR beta sequencing. Healthy donors were included as age- and sex-matched controls. Bulk CD8+ and CD4+ T cells were purified by magnetic negative isolation, while CD8+ TEMRA cells were enriched using FACS. Blood was drawn into EDTA tubes, processed within 24 hours, and PBMCs were isolated by density gradient centrifugation. PBMCs destined for TCR sequencing were cryopreserved in liquid nitrogen and later thawed in a 37 °C water bath. The sorted or isolated CD4+, CD8+ and CD8+ TEMRA cells had a purity of 90% or higher.

The chain was built from TRBV15 and TRBJ2-1; TRBD1 is perhaps the D gene, given 5 matching bases. The sample taken for sequencing was CD4+ T cells from PBMCs. This clonotype originated in a human donor in good health. The bases read TGTGCCACCAGCAGAGATAGAGACAGTGAGCAGTTCTTC. Translated, it gives CATSRDRDSEQFF.